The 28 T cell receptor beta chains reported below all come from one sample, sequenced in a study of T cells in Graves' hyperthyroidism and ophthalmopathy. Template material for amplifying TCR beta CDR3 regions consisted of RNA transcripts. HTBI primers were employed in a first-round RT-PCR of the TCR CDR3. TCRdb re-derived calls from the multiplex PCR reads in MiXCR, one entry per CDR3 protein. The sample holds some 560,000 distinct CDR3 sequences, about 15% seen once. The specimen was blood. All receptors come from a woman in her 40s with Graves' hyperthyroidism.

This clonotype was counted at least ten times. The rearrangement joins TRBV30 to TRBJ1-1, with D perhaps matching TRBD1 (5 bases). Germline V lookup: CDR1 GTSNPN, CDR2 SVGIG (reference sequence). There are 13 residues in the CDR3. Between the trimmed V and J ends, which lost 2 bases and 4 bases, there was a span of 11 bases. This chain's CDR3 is CAWSRGSITEAFF. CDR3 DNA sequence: TGTGCCTGGAGTAGGGGATCCATCACTGAAGCTTTCTTT.

DNA of the CDR3: TGTGCCAGCAGCCAAGAAAGGAAAGTCAACACTGAAGCTTTCTTT. Its translation is CASSQERKVNTEAFF. The chain links TRBV3-1 to TRBJ1-1; D not certain. The V gene lost 0 bases and the J gene lost 2 bases, with 10 bases spanning the gap. Germline lookup yields CDR1 LGHDT and CDR2 YNNKEL (reference sequence). The CDR3 runs 15 residues.

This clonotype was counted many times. CDR3 amino acids: CASNPAGGRADTQYF. The CDR3 DNA is TGTGCCAGCAACCCTGCAGGGGGACGGGCAGATACGCAGTATTTT. This rearrangement joins TRBV28 to TRBJ2-3; 7 bases align to TRBD1. V lost 7 bases to trimming and J lost 4 bases; unmatched junction nucleotides: 11. The CDR3 is made up of 15 amino acids. The germline V gene encodes CDR1 MDHEN and CDR2 SYDVKM.

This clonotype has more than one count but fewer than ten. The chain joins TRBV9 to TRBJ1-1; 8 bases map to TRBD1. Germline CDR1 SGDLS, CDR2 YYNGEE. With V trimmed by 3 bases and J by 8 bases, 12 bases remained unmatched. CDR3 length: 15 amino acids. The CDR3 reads CASSATDRAVGEAFF. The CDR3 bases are TGTGCCAGCAGCGCAACGGACAGGGCAGTTGGGGAAGCTTTCTTT.

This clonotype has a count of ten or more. As DNA, the CDR3 is TGTGCCAGCAGCGAGGGACTAGCGGGAGATACGCAGTATTTT. Protein product: CASSEGLAGDTQYF. The chain joins TRBV14 to TRBJ2-3; the match to TRBD2 covers 12 bases. Unmatched junction bases numbered 2, after V lost 5 bases and J lost 5 bases. Per germline, CDR1 SGHDN and CDR2 FVKESK. The CDR3 runs to 14 residues.

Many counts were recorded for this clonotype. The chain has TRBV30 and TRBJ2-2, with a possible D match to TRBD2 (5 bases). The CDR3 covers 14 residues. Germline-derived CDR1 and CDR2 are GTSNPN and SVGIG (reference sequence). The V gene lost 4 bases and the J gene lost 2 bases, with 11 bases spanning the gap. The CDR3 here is CAWMGGPNTGELFF. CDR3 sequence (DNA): TGTGCCTGGATGGGCGGGCCCAACACCGGGGAGCTGTTTTTT.

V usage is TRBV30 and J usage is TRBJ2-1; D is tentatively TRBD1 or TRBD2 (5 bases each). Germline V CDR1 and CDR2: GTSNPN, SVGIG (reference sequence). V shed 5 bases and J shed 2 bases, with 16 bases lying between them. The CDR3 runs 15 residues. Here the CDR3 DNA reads TGTGCCTGGGGGATTCGGGGCGCAACCTACAATGAGCAGTTCTTC. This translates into CAWGIRGATYNEQFF. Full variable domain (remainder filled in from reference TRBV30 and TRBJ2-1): SQTIHQWPATLVQPVGSPLSLECTVEGTSNPNLYWYRQAAGRGLQLLFYSVGIGQISSEVPQNLSASRPQDRQFILSSKKLLLSDSGFYLCAWGIRGATYNEQFFGPGTRLTVL.

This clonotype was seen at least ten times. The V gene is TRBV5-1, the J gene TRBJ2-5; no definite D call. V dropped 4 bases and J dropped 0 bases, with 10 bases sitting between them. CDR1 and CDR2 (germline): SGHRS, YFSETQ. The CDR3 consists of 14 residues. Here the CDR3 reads CASSLLGDQETQYF. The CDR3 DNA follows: TGCGCCAGCAGCCTACTCGGTGACCAAGAGACCCAGTACTTC. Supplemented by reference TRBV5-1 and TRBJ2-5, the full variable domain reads KAGVTQTPRYLIKTRGQQVTLSCSPISGHRSVSWYQQTPGQGLQFLFEYFSETQRNKGNFPGRFSGRQFSNSRSEMNVSTLELGDSALYLCASSLLGDQETQYFGPGTRLLVL.

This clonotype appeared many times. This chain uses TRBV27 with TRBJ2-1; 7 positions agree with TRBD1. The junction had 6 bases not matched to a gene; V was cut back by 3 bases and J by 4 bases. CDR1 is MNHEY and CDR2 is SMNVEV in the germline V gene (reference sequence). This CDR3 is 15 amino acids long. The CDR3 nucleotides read TGTGCCAGCAGTTTCGGGACAGCCAATTACAATGAGCAGTTCTTC. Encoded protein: CASSFGTANYNEQFF.

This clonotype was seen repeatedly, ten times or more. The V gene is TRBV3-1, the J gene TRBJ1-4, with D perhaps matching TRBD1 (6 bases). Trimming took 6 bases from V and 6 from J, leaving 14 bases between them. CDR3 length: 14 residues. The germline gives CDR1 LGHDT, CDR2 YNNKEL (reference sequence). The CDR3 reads CASSRTAKDEKLFF. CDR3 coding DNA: TGTGCCAGCAGTCGGACAGCGAAGGATGAAAAACTGTTTTTT.

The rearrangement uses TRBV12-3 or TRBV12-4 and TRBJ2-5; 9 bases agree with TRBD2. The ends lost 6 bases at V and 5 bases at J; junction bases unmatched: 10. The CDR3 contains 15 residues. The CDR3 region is CASSDLSGSRETQYF. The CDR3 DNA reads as TGTGCCAGCAGCGACCTTAGCGGGAGCCGGGAGACCCAGTACTTC.

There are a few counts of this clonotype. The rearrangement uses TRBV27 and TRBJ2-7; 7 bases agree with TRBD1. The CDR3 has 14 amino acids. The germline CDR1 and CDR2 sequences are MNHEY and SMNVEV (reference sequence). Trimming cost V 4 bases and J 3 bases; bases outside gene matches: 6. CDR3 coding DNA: TGTGCCAGCAGTTCCGGACAGGAGCGCTACGAGCAGTACTTC. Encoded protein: CASSSGQERYEQYF.

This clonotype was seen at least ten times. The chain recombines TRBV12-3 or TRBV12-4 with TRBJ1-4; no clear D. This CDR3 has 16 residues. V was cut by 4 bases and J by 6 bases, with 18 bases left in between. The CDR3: CASSSPVTVGYEKLFF. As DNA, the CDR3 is TGTGCCAGCAGTTCTCCGGTGACGGTGGGGTATGAAAAACTGTTTTTT.

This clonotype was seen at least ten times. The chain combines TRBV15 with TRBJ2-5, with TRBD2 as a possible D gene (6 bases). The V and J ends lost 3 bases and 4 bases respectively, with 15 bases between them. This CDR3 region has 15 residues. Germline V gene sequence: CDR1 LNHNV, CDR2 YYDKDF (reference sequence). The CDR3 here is CATSSERVPIETQYF. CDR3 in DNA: TGTGCCACCAGCAGTGAGCGGGTTCCCATAGAGACCCAGTACTTC.

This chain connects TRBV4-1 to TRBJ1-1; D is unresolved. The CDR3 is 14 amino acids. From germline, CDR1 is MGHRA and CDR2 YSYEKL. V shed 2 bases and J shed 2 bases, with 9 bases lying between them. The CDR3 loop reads CASSQKAQNTEAFF. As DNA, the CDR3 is TGCGCCAGCAGCCAAAAGGCTCAAAACACTGAAGCTTTCTTT.

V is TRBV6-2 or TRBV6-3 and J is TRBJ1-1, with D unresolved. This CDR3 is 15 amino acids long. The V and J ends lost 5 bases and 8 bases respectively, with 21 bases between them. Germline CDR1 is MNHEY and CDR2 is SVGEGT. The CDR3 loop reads CASSPDPTSTAEAFF. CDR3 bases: TGTGCCAGCAGTCCCGATCCCACGTCGACCGCAGAAGCTTTCTTT.

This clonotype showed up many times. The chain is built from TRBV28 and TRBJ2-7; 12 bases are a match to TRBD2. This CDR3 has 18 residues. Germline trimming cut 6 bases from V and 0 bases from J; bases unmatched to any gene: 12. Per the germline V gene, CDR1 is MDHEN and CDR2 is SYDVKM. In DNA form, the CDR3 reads TGTGCCAGCAGCGGGTTAACACTAGCGGGAGGCAGCTCCTACGAGCAGTACTTC. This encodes CASSGLTLAGGSSYEQYF.

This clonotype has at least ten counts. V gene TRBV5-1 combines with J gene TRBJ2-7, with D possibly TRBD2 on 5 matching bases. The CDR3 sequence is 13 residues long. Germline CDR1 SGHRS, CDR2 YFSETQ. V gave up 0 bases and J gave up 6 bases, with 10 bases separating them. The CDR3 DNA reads TGCGCCAGCAGCTTGGCAGAGGGTTCCGAGCAGTACTTC. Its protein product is CASSLAEGSEQYF.

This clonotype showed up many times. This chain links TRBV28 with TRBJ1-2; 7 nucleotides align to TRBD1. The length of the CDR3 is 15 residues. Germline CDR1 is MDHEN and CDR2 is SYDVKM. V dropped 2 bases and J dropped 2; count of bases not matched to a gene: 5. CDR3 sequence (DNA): TGTGCCAGCAGTTTACGAACAGGGGTAAACTATGGCTACACCTTC. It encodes CASSLRTGVNYGYTF.

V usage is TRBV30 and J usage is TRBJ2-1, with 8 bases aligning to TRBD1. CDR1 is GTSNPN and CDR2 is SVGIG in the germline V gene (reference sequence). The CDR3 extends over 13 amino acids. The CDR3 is CAVDRAIGNEQFF. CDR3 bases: TGTGCTGTGGACAGGGCGATTGGGAATGAGCAGTTCTTC.

The CDR3 loop reads CAWNTGTGAYEQYF. CDR3 in DNA: TGTGCCTGGAATACCGGGACAGGGGCCTACGAGCAGTACTTC. The chain recombines TRBV30 with TRBJ2-7, with TRBD1 identical over 10 bases. Germline CDR1 and CDR2: GTSNPN and SVGIG (reference sequence). Germline trimming cut 4 bases from V and 2 bases from J; bases unmatched to any gene: 5. The CDR3 runs 14 residues.

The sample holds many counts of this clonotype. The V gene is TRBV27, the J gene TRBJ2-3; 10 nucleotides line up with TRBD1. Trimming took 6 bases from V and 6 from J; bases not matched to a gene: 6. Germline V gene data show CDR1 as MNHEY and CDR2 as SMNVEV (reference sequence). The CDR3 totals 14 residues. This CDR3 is CASRTGTGVDTQYF. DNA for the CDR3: TGTGCCAGCAGGACCGGGACAGGGGTCGATACGCAGTATTTT.

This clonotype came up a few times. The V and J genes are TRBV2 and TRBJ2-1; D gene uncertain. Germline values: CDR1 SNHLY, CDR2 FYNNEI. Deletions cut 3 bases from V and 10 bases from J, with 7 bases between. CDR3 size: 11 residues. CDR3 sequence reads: CASSEGVEQFF. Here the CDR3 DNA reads TGTGCCAGCAGTGAGGGCGTAGAGCAGTTCTTC.

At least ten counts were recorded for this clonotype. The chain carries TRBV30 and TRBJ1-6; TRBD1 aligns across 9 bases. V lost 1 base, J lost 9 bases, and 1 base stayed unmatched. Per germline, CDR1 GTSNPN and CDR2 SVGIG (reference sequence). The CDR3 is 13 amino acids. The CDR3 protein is CAWSGTGVSPLHF. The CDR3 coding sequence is TGTGCCTGGAGTGGGACAGGGGTTTCACCCCTCCACTTT. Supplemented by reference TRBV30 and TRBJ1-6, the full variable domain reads SQTIHQWPATLVQPVGSPLSLECTVEGTSNPNLYWYRQAAGRGLQLLFYSVGIGQISSEVPQNLSASRPQDRQFILSSKKLLLSDSGFYLCAWSGTGVSPLHFGNGTRLTVT.

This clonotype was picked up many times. DNA for the CDR3: TGTGCCAGCAGTTTAGCGGAGAGGGTCGGCAATTCACCCCTCCACTTT. This gives the protein CASSLAERVGNSPLHF. V is TRBV12-3 or TRBV12-4 and J is TRBJ1-6; D gene ambiguous. V was shortened by 0 bases and J by 7 bases, with 13 bases between the two germline ends. There are 16 residues in the CDR3.

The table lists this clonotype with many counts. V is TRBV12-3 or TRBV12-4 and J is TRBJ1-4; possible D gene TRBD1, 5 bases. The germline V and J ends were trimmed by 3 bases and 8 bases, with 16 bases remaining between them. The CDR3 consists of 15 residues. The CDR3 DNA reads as TGTGCCAGCAGTTTCTCCCGGGGGAATGGGGAAAAACTGTTTTTT. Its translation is CASSFSRGNGEKLFF.

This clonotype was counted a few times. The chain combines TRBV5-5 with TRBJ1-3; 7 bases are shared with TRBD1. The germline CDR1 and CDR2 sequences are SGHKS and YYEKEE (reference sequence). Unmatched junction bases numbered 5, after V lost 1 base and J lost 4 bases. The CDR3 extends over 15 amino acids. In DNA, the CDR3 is TGTGCCAGCAGCTTGAACCAGGGGGTAGGAAACACCATATATTTT. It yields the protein CASSLNQGVGNTIYF. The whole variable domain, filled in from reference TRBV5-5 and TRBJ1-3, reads DAGVTQSPTHLIKTRGQQVTLRCSPISGHKSVSWYQQVLGQGPQFIFQYYEKEERGRGNFPDRFSARQFPNYSSELNVNALLLGDSALYLCASSLNQGVGNTIYFGEGSWLTVV.

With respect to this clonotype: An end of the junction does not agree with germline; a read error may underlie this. The CDR3 here is CASSEVRTVAAIF. The CDR3 nucleotides read TGTGCCAGCAGTGAAGTTCGGACGGTAGCAGCGATCTTC. The V gene is TRBV6-1, the J gene TRBJ2-1, with D hard to call. From germline, CDR1 is MNHNS and CDR2 SASEGT. The CDR3 extends over 13 amino acids.